One sample yielded the 16 T cell receptor beta chains listed below, sequenced in a study of post-analysis software for immune sequencing data (dated by TCRdb to the mid-2010s). Receptor libraries were prepared by PCR. The sample was run on an Illumina HiSeq 2500. To reduce PCR and sequencing biases, unique molecular identifiers were incorporated into the TCR beta cDNA libraries. The raw public data were reprocessed by TCRdb itself: fastp quality trimming at Q25, MiXCR clonotype calling, in-frame beta chains only. CDR3 protein sequences are deduplicated, and each keeps its most common genes and DNA. A total of about 460,000 distinct CDR3 sequences appear in this sample, around 40% of them only once. Over 10% of the sample is held by the ten biggest clonotypes. General findings and caveats noted by the study authors: Significantly higher frequencies in patients than in controls were found for roughly five TRBV segments, including TRBV5-6, TRBV5-1 and TRBV20-1.

No antigen has been identified for these receptors. The sample consisted of blood. The receptors originated from a girl aged 10-17 years with multiple sclerosis.

The V gene is TRBV29-1, the J gene TRBJ2-3, with TRBD1 identical over 11 bases. Trimming removed 6 bases from V and 6 bases from J; junction bases left unmatched: 8. This CDR3 has 14 residues. Germline CDR1 SQVTM, CDR2 ANQGSEA. CDR3 coding DNA: TGCAGCGTGCTCCGGGACAGGGGGTTCGATACGCAGTATTTT. Translated, it gives CSVLRDRGFDTQYF.

This clonotype has a handful of counts. The chain has TRBV20-1 and TRBJ1-2; D is unresolved. Germline CDR1 is DFQATT and CDR2 is SNEGSKA (reference sequence). The CDR3 sequence is 13 residues long. Trimming shortened V by 1 base and J by 1 base, and 7 bases separated the two germline ends. CDR3: CSARVHFNYGYTF. In DNA form, the CDR3 reads TGCAGTGCTAGAGTACATTTTAACTATGGCTACACCTTC.

This clonotype appeared a few times. The chain couples TRBV5-1 to TRBJ2-4; 7 bases line up with TRBD1. The J call may be in error: the DNA end matches TRBJ2-7 better. Germline loops: CDR1 SGHRS, CDR2 YFSETQ. The length of the CDR3 is 14 residues. Written as DNA, the CDR3 is TGCGCCAGCAGCTTGATGACAGGGAGCCACGAGCAGTACTTC. It encodes CASSLMTGSHEQYF.

The V and J genes are TRBV25-1 and TRBJ1-5; tentative D call: TRBD1 (6 bases). This CDR3 is 16 amino acids long. Germline assignment: CDR1 MGHDK and CDR2 SYGVNS. Trimming took off 1 base at V and 6 bases at J, with 16 bases between the two ends. This chain's CDR3 is CASSELGTGRSQPQHF. The DNA for the CDR3 is TGTGCCAGCAGTGAATTAGGTACAGGGCGAAGTCAGCCCCAGCATTTT.

The chain joins TRBV3-1 to TRBJ1-2; D not certain. V shed 0 bases and J shed 4 bases, with 12 bases lying between them. The CDR3 covers 15 residues. Germline V gene sequence: CDR1 LGHDT, CDR2 YNNKEL (reference sequence). CDR3 loop: CASSQEPTSIYGYTF. CDR3 DNA sequence: TGTGCCAGCAGCCAAGAGCCGACAAGTATCTATGGCTACACCTTC.

The table lists this clonotype with a few counts. The chain combines TRBV5-1 with TRBJ2-1, with 8 nucleotides matching TRBD1. The germline V gene has CDR1 SGHRS and CDR2 YFSETQ. The trim removed 0 bases at V and 9 bases at J, leaving 5 bases unmatched. The CDR3 is 14 residues long. The CDR3 spells CASSLGQGTGEQFF. CDR3 coding DNA: TGCGCCAGCAGCTTGGGACAGGGGACCGGTGAGCAGTTCTTC.

The J gene is TRBJ2-5, the V gene TRBV20-1, with 12 bases matching TRBD2. This CDR3 spans 15 amino acids. V shed 1 base, J shed 4 bases, and the junction held 4 bases outside the gene matches. Germline CDR1 reads DFQATT; CDR2 reads SNEGSKA (reference sequence). This CDR3 reads CSARGLAGVIETQYF. CDR3 nucleotide sequence: TGCAGTGCTAGAGGACTAGCGGGAGTGATAGAGACCCAGTACTTC.

This rearrangement joins TRBV9 to TRBJ2-5, with D unresolved. The CDR3 extends over 15 amino acids. Germline V gene lookup returns CDR1 SGDLS and CDR2 YYNGEE. V was shortened by 0 bases and J by 1 base, with 10 bases between the two germline ends. The CDR3 region has the DNA TGTGCCAGCAGCGTAGGAACAGCCCTCCAAGAGACCCAGTACTTC. Its translation: CASSVGTALQETQYF. The variable domain in full, with the rest retrieved from reference TRBV9 and TRBJ2-5, is DSGVTQTPKHLITATGQRVTLRCSPRSGDLSVYWYQQSLDQGLQFLIQYYNGEERAKGNILERFSAQQFPDLHSELNLSSLELGDSALYFCASSVGTALQETQYFGPGTRLLVL.

The gene calls are TRBV29-1 and TRBJ1-1; D is unresolved. The V end lost 4 bases, the J end lost 3 bases, and 12 bases lay between the germline ends. Looked up from germline, CDR1 is SQVTM and CDR2 is ANQGSEA. The CDR3 sequence is 13 residues long. The CDR3 sequence: CSVGGGVDTEAFF. The CDR3 coding sequence is TGCAGCGTTGGAGGCGGGGTTGACACTGAAGCTTTCTTT.

This clonotype was seen more than once but under ten times. This CDR3 reads CASSNSGQGAYQPQHF. CDR3 in DNA: TGTGCCAGCAGCAACTCGGGACAGGGGGCCTATCAGCCCCAGCATTTT. The rearrangement links TRBV7-2 to TRBJ1-5; the match to TRBD1 covers 12 bases. Germline V gene data show CDR1 as SGHTA and CDR2 as FQGNSA. CDR3 size: 16 residues. With 5 bases clipped from V and 5 bases from J, the junction kept 7 bases outside the gene matches.

This clonotype was seen a handful of times. This chain uses TRBV7-2 with TRBJ2-3; D uncertain. Germline CDR1 reads SGHTA; CDR2 reads FQGNSA. The CDR3 loop spans 13 amino acids. V gave up 9 bases and J gave up 0 bases, with 10 bases separating them. The CDR3 DNA is TGTGCCAGTATGGGCTACAGCACAGATACGCAGTATTTT. Amino acids: CASMGYSTDTQYF.

The genes are TRBV15 and TRBJ2-5; no reliable D call. CDR3 size: 14 residues. V was shortened by 0 bases and J by 5 bases, with 10 bases between the two germline ends. Looked up from germline, CDR1 is LNHNV and CDR2 is YYDKDF (reference sequence). This chain's CDR3 is CATSRDRQSETQYF. As DNA, the CDR3 is TGTGCCACCAGCAGAGACAGGCAGTCGGAGACCCAGTACTTC.

The rearrangement uses TRBV4-2 and TRBJ2-5; no clear D gene. Germline CDR1 and CDR2: LGHNA and YNFKEQ. The CDR3 extends over 17 amino acids. The germline V and J ends were trimmed by 0 bases and 11 bases, with 25 bases remaining between them. This CDR3 is CASSQDGMGPAYNEQYF. The DNA for the CDR3 is TGTGCCAGCAGCCAAGATGGGATGGGCCCAGCCTACAATGAGCAGTACTTC.

This clonotype has only a few counts. J is TRBJ2-3 and V is TRBV5-1; D is undetermined. The V gene's germline CDR1 is SGHRS and CDR2 YFSETQ. The CDR3 has 13 amino acids. Between the trimmed V and J ends, which lost 5 bases and 3 bases, there was a span of 10 bases. CDR3 coding DNA: TGCGCCAGCAGACTCAGAGCGACAGATACGCAGTATTTT. Its translation: CASRLRATDTQYF.

The rearrangement uses TRBV7-9 and TRBJ2-1; perhaps TRBD2 as D (6 bases). Germline V CDR1 and CDR2: SEHNR, FQNEAQ (reference sequence). The CDR3 is made up of 17 amino acids. Trimming removed 3 bases at V and 5 bases at J, with 20 bases between. The CDR3 sequence is CASSFPSDSPKDNEQFF. In nucleotides, the CDR3 is TGTGCCAGCAGCTTCCCTAGCGACAGCCCGAAAGACAATGAGCAGTTCTTC.

The rearrangement uses TRBV25-1 and TRBJ2-7, with 14 bases matching TRBD2. The germline CDR1 and CDR2 sequences are MGHDK and SYGVNS. V lost 3 bases to trimming and J lost 3 bases; unmatched junction nucleotides: 7. The CDR3 consists of 17 residues. The CDR3, as DNA: TGTGCCAGCAGTGACCCCGGACTAGCGGGAGGTGACTACGAGCAGTACTTC. Protein sequence: CASSDPGLAGGDYEQYF.